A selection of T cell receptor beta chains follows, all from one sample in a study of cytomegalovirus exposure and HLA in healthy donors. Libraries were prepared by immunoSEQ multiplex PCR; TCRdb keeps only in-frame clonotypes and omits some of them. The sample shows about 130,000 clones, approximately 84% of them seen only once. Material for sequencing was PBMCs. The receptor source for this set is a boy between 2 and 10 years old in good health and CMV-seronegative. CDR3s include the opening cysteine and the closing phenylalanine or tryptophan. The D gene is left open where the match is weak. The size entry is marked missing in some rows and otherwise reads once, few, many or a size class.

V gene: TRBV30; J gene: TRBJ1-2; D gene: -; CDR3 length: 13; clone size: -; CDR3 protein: CAWLFTPWHGYTF; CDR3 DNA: TGTGCCTGGTTATTTACACCGTGGCATGGCTACACCTTC
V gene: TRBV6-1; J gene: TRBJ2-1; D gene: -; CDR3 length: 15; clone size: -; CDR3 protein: CASRHPGGGYNEQFF; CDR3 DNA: TGTGCCAGCAGACACCCAGGGGGAGGCTACAATGAGCAGTTCTTC
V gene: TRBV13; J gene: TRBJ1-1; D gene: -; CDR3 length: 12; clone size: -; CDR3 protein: CASSLAGTEAFF; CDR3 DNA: TGTGCCAGCAGCTTAGCCGGCACTGAAGCTTTCTTT
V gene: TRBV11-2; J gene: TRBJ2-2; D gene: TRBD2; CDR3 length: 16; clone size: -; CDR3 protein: CASSGLAGDNTGELFF; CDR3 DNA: TGTGCCAGCAGCGGACTAGCGGGGGACAACACCGGGGAGCTGTTTTTT
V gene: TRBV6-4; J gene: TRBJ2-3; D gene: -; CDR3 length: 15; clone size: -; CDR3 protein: CASSEGREGTDTQYF; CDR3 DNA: TGTGCCAGCAGTGAGGGCAGGGAAGGAACAGATACGCAGTATTTT
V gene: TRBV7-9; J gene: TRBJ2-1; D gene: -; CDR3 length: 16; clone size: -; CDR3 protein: CASSLGEAVSYNEQFF; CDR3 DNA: TGTGCCAGCAGCTTAGGGGAGGCGGTCTCCTACAATGAGCAGTTCTTC
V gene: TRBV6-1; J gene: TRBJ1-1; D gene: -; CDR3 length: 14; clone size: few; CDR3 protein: CASNTTPGLLVAFF; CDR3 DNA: TGTGCCAGCAATACGACCCCGGGACTTCTTGTTGCTTTCTTT
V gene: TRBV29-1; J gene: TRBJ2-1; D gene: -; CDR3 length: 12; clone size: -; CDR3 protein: CSYYSGANEQFF; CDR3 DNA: TGCAGCTACTACTCGGGAGCCAATGAGCAGTTCTTC
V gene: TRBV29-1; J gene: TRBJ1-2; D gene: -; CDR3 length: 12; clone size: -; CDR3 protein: CSVVGQNYGYTF; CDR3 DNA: TGCAGCGTTGTCGGACAGAACTATGGCTACACCTTC
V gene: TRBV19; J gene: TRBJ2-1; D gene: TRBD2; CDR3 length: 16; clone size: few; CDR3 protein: CASRGGTSGRRSEQFF; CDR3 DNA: TGTGCCAGTAGAGGGGGGACTAGCGGGAGGAGGAGTGAGCAGTTCTTC
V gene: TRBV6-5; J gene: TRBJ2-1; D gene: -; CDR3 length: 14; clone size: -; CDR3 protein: CASSSGAKGNEQFF; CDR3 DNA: TGTGCCAGCAGCTCCGGTGCAAAGGGGAATGAGCAGTTCTTC
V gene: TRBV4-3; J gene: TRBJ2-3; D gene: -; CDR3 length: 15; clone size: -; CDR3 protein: CASSQDTGGADTQYF; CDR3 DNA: TGCGCCAGCAGCCAAGACACAGGGGGGGCAGATACGCAGTATTTT
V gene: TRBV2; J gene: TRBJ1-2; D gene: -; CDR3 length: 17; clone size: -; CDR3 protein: CASSEAVRAAGGYGYTF; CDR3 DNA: TGTGCCAGCAGTGAAGCAGTTCGGGCCGCGGGGGGCTATGGCTACACCTTC
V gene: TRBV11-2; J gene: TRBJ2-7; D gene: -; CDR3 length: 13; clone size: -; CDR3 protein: CASSLDGEYEQYF; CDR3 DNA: TGTGCCAGCAGCTTGGACGGGGAGTACGAGCAGTACTTC
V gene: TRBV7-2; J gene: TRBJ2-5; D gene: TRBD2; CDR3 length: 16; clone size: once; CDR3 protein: CASSQRRGDLQETQYF; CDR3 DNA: TGTGCCAGCAGCCAGAGACGGGGGGACTTACAAGAGACCCAGTACTTC
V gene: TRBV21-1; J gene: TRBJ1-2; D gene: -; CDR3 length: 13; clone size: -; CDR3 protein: CASTRTDNYGYTF; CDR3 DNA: TGTGCCAGCACCCGGACAGACAACTATGGCTACACCTTC
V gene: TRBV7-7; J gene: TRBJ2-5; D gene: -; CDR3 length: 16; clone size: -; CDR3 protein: CASSPNPLALQETQYF; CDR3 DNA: TGTGCTAGCAGCCCCAACCCCCTAGCACTCCAAGAGACCCAGTACTTC
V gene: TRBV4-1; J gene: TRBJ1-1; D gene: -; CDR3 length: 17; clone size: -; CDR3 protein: CASSQLIYRDRNTEAFF; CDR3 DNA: TGCGCCAGCAGCCAACTTATTTACAGGGATCGGAACACTGAAGCTTTCTTT
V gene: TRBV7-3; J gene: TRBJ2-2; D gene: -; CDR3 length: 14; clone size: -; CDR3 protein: CASSRNEYTGELFF; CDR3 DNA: TGTGCCAGCAGCCGAAACGAGTACACCGGGGAGCTGTTTTTT
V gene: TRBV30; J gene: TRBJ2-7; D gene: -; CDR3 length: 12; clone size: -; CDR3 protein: CAWSEGGGGQYF; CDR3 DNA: TGTGCCTGGAGTGAAGGAGGGGGGGGGCAGTACTTC
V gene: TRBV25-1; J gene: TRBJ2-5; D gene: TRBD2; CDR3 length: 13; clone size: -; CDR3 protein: CASARLAEETQYF; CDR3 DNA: TGTGCCAGCGCCCGACTAGCGGAAGAGACCCAGTACTTC
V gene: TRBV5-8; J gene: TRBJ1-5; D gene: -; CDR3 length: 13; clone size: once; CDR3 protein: CASSFPIRQPQHF; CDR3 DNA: TGTGCCAGCAGCTTCCCCATTAGACAGCCCCAGCATTTT
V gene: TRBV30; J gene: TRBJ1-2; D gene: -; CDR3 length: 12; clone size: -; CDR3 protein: CAWSSQSYGYTF; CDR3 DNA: TGTGCCTGGAGTTCACAGAGCTATGGCTACACCTTC
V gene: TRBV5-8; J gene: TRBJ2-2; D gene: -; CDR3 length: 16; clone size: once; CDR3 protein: CASSIYTRTDDGELFF; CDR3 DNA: TGTGCCAGCAGCATCTACACAAGGACAGATGACGGGGAGCTGTTTTTT
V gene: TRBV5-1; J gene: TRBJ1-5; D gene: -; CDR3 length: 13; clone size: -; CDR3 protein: CASSPGDNQPQHF; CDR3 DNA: TGCGCCAGCAGTCCGGGAGACAATCAGCCCCAGCATTTT
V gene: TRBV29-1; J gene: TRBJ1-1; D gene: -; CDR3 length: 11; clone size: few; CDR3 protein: CSVTGNTEAFF; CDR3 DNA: TGCAGCGTGACAGGGAACACTGAAGCTTTCTTT
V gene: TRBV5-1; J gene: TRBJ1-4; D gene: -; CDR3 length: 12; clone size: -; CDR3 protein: CASSPGGEKLFF; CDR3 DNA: TGCGCCAGCAGCCCCGGAGGTGAAAAACTGTTTTTT
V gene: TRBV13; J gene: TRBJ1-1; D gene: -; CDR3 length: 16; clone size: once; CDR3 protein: CASSPDPGTGNTEAFF; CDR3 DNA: TGTGCCAGCAGCCCCGATCCGGGAACGGGAAACACTGAAGCTTTCTTT
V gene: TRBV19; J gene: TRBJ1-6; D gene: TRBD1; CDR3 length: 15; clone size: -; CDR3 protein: CASSTRDSLFKSLHF; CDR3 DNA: TGTGCCAGTAGTACCCGGGACAGCCTTTTTAAGTCCCTCCACTTT
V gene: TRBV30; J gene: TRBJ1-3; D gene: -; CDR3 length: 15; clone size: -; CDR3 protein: CAWTATATSGNTIYF; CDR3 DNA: TGTGCCTGGACTGCGACAGCCACCTCTGGAAACACCATATATTTT
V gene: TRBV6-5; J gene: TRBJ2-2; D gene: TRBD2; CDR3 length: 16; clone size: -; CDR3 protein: CASSYSGLAPGGELFF; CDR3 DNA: TGTGCCAGCAGTTACTCCGGACTAGCTCCAGGCGGGGAGCTGTTTTTT
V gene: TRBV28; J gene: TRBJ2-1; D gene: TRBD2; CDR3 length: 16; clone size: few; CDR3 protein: CASNLRGTMSMDEQFF; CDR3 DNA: TGTGCCAGCAATTTGAGAGGGACTATGTCTATGGATGAGCAGTTCTTC
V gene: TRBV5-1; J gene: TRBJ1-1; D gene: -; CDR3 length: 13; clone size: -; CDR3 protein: CASSIGVNTEAFF; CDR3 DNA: TGCGCCAGCAGCATCGGGGTGAACACTGAAGCTTTCTTT
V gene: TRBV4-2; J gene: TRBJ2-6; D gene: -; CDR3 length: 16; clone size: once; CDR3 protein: CASSAGALSGANVLTF; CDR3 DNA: TGTGCCAGCAGCGCAGGGGCCCTCTCTGGGGCCAACGTCCTGACTTTC
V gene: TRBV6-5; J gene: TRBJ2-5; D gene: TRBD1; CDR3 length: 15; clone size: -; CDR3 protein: CASSSWGQGQETQYF; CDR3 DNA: TGTGCCAGCAGCTCTTGGGGACAGGGGCAAGAGACCCAGTACTTC
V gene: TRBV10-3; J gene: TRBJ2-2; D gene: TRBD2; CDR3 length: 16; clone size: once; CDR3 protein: CAISGTSGRGTGELFF; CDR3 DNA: TGTGCCATCAGTGGGACTAGCGGTCGTGGCACCGGGGAGCTGTTTTTT
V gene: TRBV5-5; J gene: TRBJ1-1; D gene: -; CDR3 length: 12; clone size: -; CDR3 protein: CASSLTLTEAFF; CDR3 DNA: TGTGCCAGCAGCTTGACTCTGACTGAAGCTTTCTTT
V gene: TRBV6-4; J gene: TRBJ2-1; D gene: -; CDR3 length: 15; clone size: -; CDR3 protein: CASSDERTPTAPQFF; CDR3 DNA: TGTGCCAGCAGTGACGAGCGGACGCCCACGGCCCCGCAGTTCTTC
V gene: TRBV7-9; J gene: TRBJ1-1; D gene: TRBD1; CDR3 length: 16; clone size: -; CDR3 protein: CASSLQTGGFSTEAFF; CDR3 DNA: TGTGCCAGCAGTCTCCAGACAGGGGGATTTTCCACTGAAGCTTTCTTT
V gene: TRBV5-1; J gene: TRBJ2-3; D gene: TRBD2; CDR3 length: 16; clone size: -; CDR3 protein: CASSLREAGKSDTQCF; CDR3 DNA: TGCGCCAGCAGCCTACGGGAGGCAGGGAAATCAGATACGCAGTGTTTT
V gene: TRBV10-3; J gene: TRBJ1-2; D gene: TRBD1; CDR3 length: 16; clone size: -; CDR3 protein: CAISEGVRGGAGGYTF; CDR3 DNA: TGTGCCATCAGTGAGGGGGTACGAGGGGGCGCGGGAGGCTACACCTTC
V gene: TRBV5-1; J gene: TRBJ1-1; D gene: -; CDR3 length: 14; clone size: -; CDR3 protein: CASSPWTANTEAFF; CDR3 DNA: TGCGCCAGCAGCCCCTGGACAGCAAACACTGAAGCTTTCTTT
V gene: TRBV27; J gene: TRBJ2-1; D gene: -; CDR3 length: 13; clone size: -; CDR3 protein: CASAGLLSNEQFF; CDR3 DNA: TGTGCCAGCGCTGGACTACTCTCCAATGAGCAGTTCTTC
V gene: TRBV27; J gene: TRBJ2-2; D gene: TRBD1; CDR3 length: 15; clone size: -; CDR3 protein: CASSRYTRGRGELFF; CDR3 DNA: TGTGCCAGCAGTCGGTATACCAGGGGGCGCGGGGAGCTGTTTTTT
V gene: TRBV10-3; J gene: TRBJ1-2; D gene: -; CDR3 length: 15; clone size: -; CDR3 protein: CAISDSGGANYGYTF; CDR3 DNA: TGTGCCATCAGTGATAGTGGAGGGGCTAACTATGGCTACACCTTC
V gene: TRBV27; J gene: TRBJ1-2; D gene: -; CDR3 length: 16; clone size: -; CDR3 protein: CASSPLTGGKNYGYTF; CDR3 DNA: TGTGCCAGCAGTCCCCTAACGGGGGGCAAAAACTATGGCTACACCTTC
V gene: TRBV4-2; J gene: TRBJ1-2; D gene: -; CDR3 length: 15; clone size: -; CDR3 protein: CASSPPHARGYGYTF; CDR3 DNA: TGTGCCAGCAGCCCTCCCCACGCCAGGGGTTATGGCTACACCTTC
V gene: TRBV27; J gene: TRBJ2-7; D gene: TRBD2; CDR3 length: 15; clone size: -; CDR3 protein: CASSLLTSGRGEQYF; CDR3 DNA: TGTGCCAGCAGTTTATTGACTAGCGGAAGGGGCGAGCAGTACTTC
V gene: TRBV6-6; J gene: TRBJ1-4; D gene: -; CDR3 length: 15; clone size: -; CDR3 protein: CASSSRTATNEKLFF; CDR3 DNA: TGTGCCAGCAGTTCCCGGACAGCAACTAATGAAAAACTGTTTTTT
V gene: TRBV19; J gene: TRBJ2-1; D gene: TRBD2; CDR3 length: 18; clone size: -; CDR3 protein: CASSKLGLAGSSYNEQFF; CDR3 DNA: TGTGCCAGTAGTAAGTTGGGACTAGCGGGAAGCTCCTACAATGAGCAGTTCTTC
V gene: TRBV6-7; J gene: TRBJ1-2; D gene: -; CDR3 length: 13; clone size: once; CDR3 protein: CASIPEGEPFPTF; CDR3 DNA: TGTGCCAGTATACCAGAGGGGGAACCCTTTCCCACCTTC
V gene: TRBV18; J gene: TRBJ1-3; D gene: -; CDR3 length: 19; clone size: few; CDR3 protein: CASSPIGTSLPGSGNTIYF; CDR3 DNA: TGTGCCAGCTCACCAATCGGTACGTCCCTGCCTGGCTCTGGAAACACCATATATTTT
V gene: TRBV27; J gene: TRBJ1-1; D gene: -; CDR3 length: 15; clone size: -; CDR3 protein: CASSPTSGGATEAFF; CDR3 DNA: TGTGCCAGCAGTCCAACTTCGGGTGGCGCCACTGAAGCTTTCTTT
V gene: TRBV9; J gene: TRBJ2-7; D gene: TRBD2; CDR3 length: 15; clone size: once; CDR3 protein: CASSVASGDFYEQYF; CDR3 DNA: TGTGCCAGCAGCGTCGCTAGCGGGGACTTCTACGAGCAGTACTTC